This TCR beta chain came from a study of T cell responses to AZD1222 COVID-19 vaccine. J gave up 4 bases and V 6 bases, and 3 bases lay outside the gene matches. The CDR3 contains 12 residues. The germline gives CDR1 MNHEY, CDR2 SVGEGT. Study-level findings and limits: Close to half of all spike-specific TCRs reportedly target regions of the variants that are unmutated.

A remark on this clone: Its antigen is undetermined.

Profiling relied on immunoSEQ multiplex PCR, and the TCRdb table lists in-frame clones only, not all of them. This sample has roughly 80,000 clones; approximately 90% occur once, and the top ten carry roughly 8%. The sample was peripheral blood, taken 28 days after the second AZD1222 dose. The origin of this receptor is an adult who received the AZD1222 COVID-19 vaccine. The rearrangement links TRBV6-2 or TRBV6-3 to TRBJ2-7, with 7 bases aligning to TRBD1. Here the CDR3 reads CASSGTVYEQYF. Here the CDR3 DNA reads TGTGCCAGCAGCGGGACAGTGTACGAGCAGTACTTC.